This T cell receptor beta chain comes out of a study of blood T cell repertoires in COVID-19. TCRdb keeps only in-frame clones here, not all; method: immunoSEQ multiplex PCR. There are more than 95,000 clones in the sample; around 83% occur only once, and under 6% lies in the top ten. Germline V lookup: CDR1 SGHTA, CDR2 FQGTGA. The V gene lost 2 bases and the J gene lost 0 bases, with 8 bases spanning the gap. The CDR3 spans 15 residues. The chain employs TRBV7-3 and TRBJ1-3; the D gene is possibly TRBD1 (6 bases). The TCR originated in a man older than 75 with active or convalescent COVID-19. The sequencing sample was made of peripheral blood. For the CDR3, the DNA is TGTGCCAGCAGCTTAGGGGGGGCCTCTGGAAACACCATATATTTT. Its translation is CASSLGGASGNTIYF.